This T cell receptor (beta chain) was profiled in a study of cytomegalovirus exposure and HLA in healthy donors. The PCR contained 60 Vbeta and 13 Jbeta primers. Repertoires were generated with immunoSEQ multiplex PCR, while TCRdb's copy carries only in-frame clones and drops some. Of 100,000 to 150,000 clones in the sample, roughly four fifths are singletons; the top ten hold approximately 6%. CDR1 SGHTA and CDR2 FQGNSA come from the germline V gene. The germline V and J ends were trimmed by 1 base and 1 base, with 6 bases remaining between them. The CDR3 covers 14 residues. The chain is built from TRBV7-2 and TRBJ2-3, with a possible D match to TRBD1 (6 bases). Sequenced sample: PBMCs. The sequence was obtained from a woman aged 40 to 49 in good health and CMV-seronegative. The CDR3 loop is CASSLGGRTDTQYF. In nucleotides, the CDR3 is TGTGCCAGCAGCTTAGGGGGGCGCACAGATACGCAGTATTTT.